Presented here are 10 T cell receptor beta chains from one specimen sequenced in a study of blood T cell repertoires in COVID-19. Clones were sequenced by immunoSEQ multiplex PCR, and TCRdb holds only the in-frame ones, with some missing. The repertoire holds some 80,000 clones, approximately 80% seen once, with over 9.5% in the top ten. What was sequenced was peripheral blood. The receptors derive from a man older than 75 with acute or convalescent COVID-19.

The chain has TRBV6-5 and TRBJ1-5; D possibly corresponds to TRBD1 (5 bases). The CDR3 consists of 14 residues. Germline CDR1 MNHEY, CDR2 SVGAGI. Deletions cut 6 bases from V and 1 base from J, with 10 bases between. The CDR3 protein is CASSGRGSNQPQHF. The CDR3 coding sequence is TGTGCCAGCAGCGGGAGGGGAAGCAATCAGCCCCAGCATTTT.

This chain connects TRBV5-6 to TRBJ1-5; D is possibly TRBD1 (5 bases). This CDR3 has 15 residues. Per germline, CDR1 SGHDT and CDR2 YYEEEE. Trimming left V 0 bases short and J 5 bases short, with 12 bases between. Written as DNA, the CDR3 is TGTGCCAGCAGCTTGGGGCAGGGTAAGTATCAGCCCCAGCATTTT. This sequence encodes CASSLGQGKYQPQHF.

This clone was counted ten times or more. V is TRBV19 and J is TRBJ2-1; D is unresolved. The CDR3 runs 13 residues. Trimming shortened V by 7 bases and J by 0 bases, and 7 bases separated the two germline ends. Germline values: CDR1 LNHDA, CDR2 SQIVND (reference sequence). CDR3 in amino acids: CASKPSSYNEQFF. The DNA of the CDR3 is TGTGCCAGTAAACCCAGCTCCTACAATGAGCAGTTCTTC.

This chain uses TRBV6-5 with TRBJ1-5, with D unclear. The CDR3 sequence is 12 residues long. Per the germline V gene, CDR1 is MNHEY and CDR2 is SVGAGI. This chain's CDR3 is CASGGRNQPQHF. In DNA form, the CDR3 reads TGTGCTAGCGGAGGTAGGAATCAGCCCCAGCATTTT.

The V gene is TRBV10-3, the J gene TRBJ2-6; weak D call: TRBD2 (6 bases). CDR1 and CDR2 from the germline V gene are ENHRY and SYGVKD. CDR3 length: 15 residues. Between the trimmed V and J ends, which lost 4 bases and 2 bases, there was a span of 9 bases. CDR3 sequence (DNA): TGTGCCATCAGTGGGGGGGTCCCTGGGGCCAACGTCCTGACTTTC. Encoded protein: CAISGGVPGANVLTF.

The gene calls are TRBV6-5 and TRBJ2-5; TRBD2 matches 13 bases. The germline V gene has CDR1 MNHEY and CDR2 SVGAGI. CDR3 length: 16 residues. The V gene end was trimmed by 2 bases and the J gene end by 2 bases; junction bases not matched to a gene: 2. The CDR3 spells CASSYQGLAGQETQYF. For the CDR3, the DNA is TGTGCCAGCAGTTACCAGGGACTAGCGGGGCAAGAGACCCAGTACTTC.

The gene calls are TRBV5-1 and TRBJ1-4, with 8 bases lining up with TRBD1. From germline, CDR1 is SGHRS and CDR2 YFSETQ. Losses at the gene ends were 1 base for V and 4 bases for J; bases not matched to a gene: 3. CDR3 length: 15 amino acids. DNA for the CDR3: TGCGCCAGCAGCTTGAATGGACAGGGTAATGAAAAACTGTTTTTT. It translates to CASSLNGQGNEKLFF.

The rearrangement uses TRBV2 and TRBJ1-5, with TRBD1 identical over 12 bases. The trim removed 6 bases at V and 6 bases at J, leaving 3 bases unmatched. The CDR3 consists of 14 residues. Germline CDR1 SNHLY, CDR2 FYNNEI. CDR3 DNA: TGTGCCAGCAGCGGGGGACAGGGGGCTCAGCCCCAGCATTTT. Translation gives CASSGGQGAQPQHF.

V gene TRBV29-1 combines with J gene TRBJ2-1, with 11 bases that match TRBD1. The V and J ends lost 3 bases and 5 bases, in that order; junction bases with no gene match: 15. The CDR3 has 18 amino acids. Germline V lookup: CDR1 SQVTM, CDR2 ANQGSEA. Here the CDR3 DNA reads TGCAGCGTTGAGGTACGCCGGGACAGGGGGGGAGAACACAATGAGCAGTTCTTC. Translated, it gives CSVEVRRDRGGEHNEQFF.

The chain combines TRBV6-5 with TRBJ1-3, with D possibly matching TRBD1 (5 bases). CDR3 length equals 16 residues. With 2 bases removed from V and 2 bases from J, the gap between germline ends came to 13 bases. CDR1 and CDR2 (germline): MNHEY, SVGAGI. CDR3 amino acids: CASSYVGQGAGNTIYF. The DNA for the CDR3 is TGTGCCAGCAGTTACGTCGGACAAGGGGCTGGAAACACCATATATTTT.